Sequencing of this T cell receptor (beta chain) was carried out in a study of blood T cells in healthy people across ages. The authors ran a second PCR of roughly 6 to 12 cycles using a sample-barcoded 5' primer and a J-beta primer mix. TCRdb processed the 5' RACE reads anew with MiXCR; each CDR3 protein has one entry. In the table there are approximately 680,000 distinct CDR3 sequences, about 30% of which are singletons. J was trimmed by 2 bases and V by 5 bases; bases with no gene match: 20. The CDR3 runs 20 residues. Germline-derived CDR1 and CDR2 are SEHNR and FQNEAQ (reference sequence). This clonotype was picked up many times.

This TCR was sampled from an elderly woman in good health. The rearrangement links TRBV7-9 to TRBJ2-5, with 10 bases fitting TRBD1. Source material: blood. This chain's CDR3 is CASSPWDRGGKGSSQETQYF. CDR3 DNA sequence: TGTGCCAGCAGCCCCTGGGACAGGGGAGGGAAAGGCTCCTCGCAAGAGACCCAGTACTTC.